Listed below are T cell receptor beta chains from one sample, sequenced in a study of blood T cell repertoires in COVID-19. Using immunoSEQ multiplex PCR, the repertoire was profiled, and TCRdb retains in-frame clones only, with some absent. The sample consists of some 300,000 clones, around nine tenths of them appearing once. The sample consisted of peripheral blood. These receptor sequences come from a woman between 65 and 79 years old with COVID-19, enrolled during active disease. The CDR3 runs from the conserved cysteine through the conserved F or W. Fields, in order: clone size, J gene, D gene, V gene, CDR3 protein, CDR3 DNA. A D gene is named only where the DNA matches it firmly. Size values are once, few and many counts, or a class for expanded clones, and some rows have none.

.	TRBJ1-2	TRBD1	TRBV6-6	CASSYSDREFGGYTF	TGTGCCAGCAGTTATTCGGACAGGGAGTTTGGTGGCTACACCTTC
once	TRBJ2-7	TRBD1	TRBV28	CASRTGETYEQYF	TGTGCCAGCAGGACAGGGGAAACTTACGAGCAGTACTTC
.	TRBJ1-5	.	TRBV6-5	CASSPQGSNQPQHF	TGTGCCAGCAGCCCACAGGGAAGCAATCAGCCCCAGCATTTT
once	TRBJ1-5	.	TRBV6-2/TRBV6-3	CASSYSPQPNQPQHF	TGTGCCAGCAGTTACTCTCCACAGCCCAATCAGCCCCAGCATTTT
.	TRBJ2-3	TRBD2	TRBV9	CASSVGASGGSDTQYF	TGTGCCAGCAGCGTAGGTGCTAGCGGGGGGTCAGATACGCAGTATTTT
.	TRBJ2-7	TRBD2	TRBV2	CASSVGLAETYEQYF	TGTGCCAGCAGTGTAGGACTAGCGGAAACCTACGAGCAGTACTTC
.	TRBJ2-3	.	TRBV29-1	CSVATPVSTDTQYF	TGCAGCGTTGCTACCCCGGTTAGCACAGATACGCAGTATTTT
.	TRBJ2-6	.	TRBV6-1	CASSEWRGIGLGVLTF	TGTGCCAGCAGTGAATGGCGGGGAATAGGGCTTGGCGTCCTGACTTTC
.	TRBJ2-3	.	TRBV10-3	CAISVGTGHTDTQYF	TGTGCCATCAGTGTAGGTACAGGACACACAGATACGCAGTATTTT
.	TRBJ1-1	TRBD1	TRBV29-1	CSFGQAGTEAFF	TGCAGCTTCGGACAGGCGGGGACTGAAGCTTTCTTT
once	TRBJ2-5	TRBD1	TRBV6-5	CASSYGTNRGETQYF	TGTGCCAGCAGTTACGGGACCAACAGGGGAGAGACCCAGTACTTC
.	TRBJ2-1	TRBD2	TRBV7-2	CASSLGGGTAGPHNEQFF	TGTGCCAGCAGCTTAGGGGGGGGGACGGCAGGGCCCCACAATGAGCAGTTCTTC
.	TRBJ2-7	.	TRBV19	CASSIALEGSYEQYF	TGTGCCAGTAGTATAGCCCTGGAAGGGAGCTACGAGCAGTACTTC
.	TRBJ2-5	.	TRBV28	CASRTGNQETQYF	TGTGCCAGCAGAACAGGGAACCAAGAGACCCAGTACTTC
.	TRBJ2-2	TRBD1	TRBV3-1/TRBV3-2	CASSQWQGAANTGELFF	TGTGCCAGCAGCCAATGGCAGGGGGCGGCGAACACCGGGGAGCTGTTTTTT
.	TRBJ1-2	TRBD1	TRBV5-1	CASSLWTGGSYGYTF	TGCGCCAGCAGCTTGTGGACAGGGGGCAGCTATGGCTACACCTTC
.	TRBJ1-1	TRBD1	TRBV19	CASSIEDRPNTEAFF	TGTGCCAGTAGTATAGAGGACAGGCCGAACACTGAAGCTTTCTTT
few	TRBJ2-5	TRBD2	TRBV10-3	CAISESTRRGGAWTQYF	TGTGCCATCAGTGAGTCGACTCGGCGGGGGGGGGCATGGACCCAGTACTTC
.	TRBJ2-2	TRBD1	TRBV24-1	CATSPGTAQAGELFF	TGTGCCACCTCCCCCGGGACAGCTCAAGCCGGGGAGCTGTTTTTT
.	TRBJ2-1	.	TRBV24-1	CATRDSSLVDEQFF	TGTGCCACCAGGGACAGCTCCCTAGTAGATGAGCAGTTCTTC
.	TRBJ2-7	.	TRBV11-3	CASSLVPGLLYF	TGTGCCAGCAGCTTAGTTCCGGGACTTCTGTACTTC
.	TRBJ2-7	.	TRBV5-1	CASSGGLQEQYF	TGCGCCAGCAGCGGGGGCCTCCAGGAGCAGTACTTC
.	TRBJ1-1	TRBD1	TRBV5-1	CASSWGDRVTEAFF	TGCGCCAGCAGCTGGGGTGACAGGGTGACTGAAGCTTTCTTT
.	TRBJ2-3	TRBD2	TRBV5-1	CASQPGSSGGADTQYF	TGCGCCAGCCAGCCTGGGTCGAGCGGGGGGGCAGATACGCAGTATTTT
.	TRBJ1-3	TRBD1	TRBV19	CASKLGPGQTSTIYF	TGTGCCAGTAAACTGGGGCCGGGACAGACTTCCACCATATATTTT
.	TRBJ1-1	.	TRBV10-3	CAISESTGRGNEAFF	TGTGCCATCAGTGAGTCGACAGGCAGGGGTAATGAAGCTTTCTTT
.	TRBJ2-7	.	TRBV5-4	CASSSGLGAYEQYF	TGTGCCAGCAGCTCTGGACTCGGGGCCTACGAGCAGTACTTC
.	TRBJ1-3	.	TRBV2	CASSDDTVSGNTIYF	TGTGCCAGCAGTGACGACACGGTATCTGGAAACACCATATATTTT
.	TRBJ1-2	TRBD1	TRBV11-2	CASSSSQGAGYTF	TGTGCCAGCAGCTCATCACAGGGGGCTGGCTACACCTTC
.	TRBJ2-5	TRBD2	TRBV5-1	CASSFIAGGPGETQYF	TGCGCCAGCAGCTTCATAGCGGGGGGGCCAGGAGAGACCCAGTACTTC
.	TRBJ1-1	.	TRBV28	CASSLSFEAFF	TGTGCCAGCAGTTTGTCTTTTGAAGCTTTCTTT
few	TRBJ2-2	TRBD2	TRBV7-2	CASSSSGGATGELFF	TGTGCCAGCAGCTCTAGCGGGGGGGCCACCGGGGAGCTGTTTTTT
.	TRBJ1-1	TRBD1	TRBV18	CASSPYLPGQGNTEAFF	TGTGCCAGCTCACCGTACCTACCGGGACAGGGGAACACTGAAGCTTTCTTT
.	TRBJ2-7	TRBD2	TRBV7-6	CASSSSHRLANPYEQYF	TGTGCCAGCAGCTCCTCACACCGACTAGCGAACCCCTACGAGCAGTACTTC
.	TRBJ1-3	TRBD1	TRBV5-1	CASSSGGLGNTIYF	TGCGCCAGCAGCTCAGGGGGCCTGGGAAACACCATATATTTT
.	TRBJ2-5	.	TRBV18	CASSPVRKETQYF	TGTGCCAGCTCACCAGTCAGAAAAGAGACCCAGTACTTC
.	TRBJ2-7	.	TRBV5-1	CASSFTGLPYEQYF	TGCGCCAGCAGCTTTACAGGCCTTCCCTACGAGCAGTACTTC
.	TRBJ2-7	TRBD1	TRBV7-2	CASSLGQGVSYEQYF	TGTGCCAGCAGCTTAGGACAGGGGGTTTCCTACGAGCAGTACTTC
.	TRBJ2-2	.	TRBV7-3	CASSSQTGWGTGELFF	TGTGCCAGCAGCTCGCAGACAGGTTGGGGTACCGGGGAGCTGTTTTTT
.	TRBJ2-7	.	TRBV5-1	CASAQGPYYEQYF	TGCGCCAGTGCTCAGGGGCCCTACTACGAGCAGTACTTC
once	TRBJ1-3	.	TRBV19	CASSIQGNPGDTIYF	TGTGCCAGTAGTATTCAAGGGAACCCCGGGGACACCATATATTTT